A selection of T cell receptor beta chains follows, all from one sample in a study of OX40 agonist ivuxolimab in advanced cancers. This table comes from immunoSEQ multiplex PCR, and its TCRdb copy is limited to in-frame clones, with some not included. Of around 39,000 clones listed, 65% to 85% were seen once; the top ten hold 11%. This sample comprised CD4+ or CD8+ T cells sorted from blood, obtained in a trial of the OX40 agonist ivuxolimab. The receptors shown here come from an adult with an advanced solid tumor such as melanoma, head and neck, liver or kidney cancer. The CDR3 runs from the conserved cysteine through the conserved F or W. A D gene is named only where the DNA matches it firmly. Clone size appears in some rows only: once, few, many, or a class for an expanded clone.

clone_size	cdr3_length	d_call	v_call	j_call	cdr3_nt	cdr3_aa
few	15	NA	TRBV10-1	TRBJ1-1	TGCGCCAGCAGAGAGAAGACGGGGGGGAACACTGAAGCTTTCTTT	CASREKTGGNTEAFF
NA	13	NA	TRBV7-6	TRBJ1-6	TGTGCCAGCGGTCTGGGGGGCGCGTTTACCCTCCACTTT	CASGLGGAFTLHF
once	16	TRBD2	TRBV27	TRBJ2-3	TGTGCCAGCAGTTCCGCCCTAGCGGGGGCGACAGATACGCAGTATTTT	CASSSALAGATDTQYF
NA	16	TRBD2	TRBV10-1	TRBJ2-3	TGCGCCAGCAGTGATCATCGGGGGACTAGCCTAAATACGCAGTATTTT	CASSDHRGTSLNTQYF
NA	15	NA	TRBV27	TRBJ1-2	TGTGCCACCCAAAGCCTGGGGGCCGGGGGCTATGGCTACACCTTC	CATQSLGAGGYGYTF
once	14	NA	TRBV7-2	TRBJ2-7	TGTGCCAGCAGCTCATCAGGGGCCACCTACGAGCAGTACTTC	CASSSSGATYEQYF
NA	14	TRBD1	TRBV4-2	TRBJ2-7	TGTGCCAGCAGCCAGGCCGGGACAGGGGCCGAGCAGTACTTC	CASSQAGTGAEQYF
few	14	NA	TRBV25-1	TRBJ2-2	TGTGCCAGCAGTCCAGAATCGGGGACCGGGGAGCTGTTTTTT	CASSPESGTGELFF
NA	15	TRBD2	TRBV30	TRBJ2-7	TGTGCCTGGAGTGCGGGGGGGCGGATCATCTACGAGCAGTACTTC	CAWSAGGRIIYEQYF
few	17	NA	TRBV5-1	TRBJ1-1	TGCGCCAGCAGCTCCGGGACTTCTCTTCGGTTGAACACTGAAGCTTTCTTT	CASSSGTSLRLNTEAFF
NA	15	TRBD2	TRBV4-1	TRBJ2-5	TGCGCCAGCAGCCAAGATGGGACTAGCATGGAGACCCAGTACTTC	CASSQDGTSMETQYF
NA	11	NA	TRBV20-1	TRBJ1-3	TGCAGTGCTCAAAGAGGAGACACCATATATTTT	CSAQRGDTIYF
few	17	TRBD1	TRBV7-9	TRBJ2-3	TGTGCCAGCAGCTTTCCGGGACAGGGGGCTGGCACAGATACGCAGTATTTT	CASSFPGQGAGTDTQYF
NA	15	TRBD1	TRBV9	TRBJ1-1	TGTGCCAGCAGCGTCGGCAGGGGGCTACCCACTGAAGCTTTCTTT	CASSVGRGLPTEAFF
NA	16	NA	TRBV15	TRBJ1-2	TGTGCCACCAGCAGAGGGGAATGGGGCGGAAACTATGGCTACACCTTC	CATSRGEWGGNYGYTF
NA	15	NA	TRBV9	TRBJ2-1	TGTGCCAGCAGCGTAGTAGGGAGCTCCTACAATGAGCAGTTCTTC	CASSVVGSSYNEQFF
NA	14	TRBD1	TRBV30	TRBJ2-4	TGTGCCTGGAGTGTAGGGGACAGGGATAACATTCAGTACTTC	CAWSVGDRDNIQYF
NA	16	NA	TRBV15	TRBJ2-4	TGTGCCACCAGCAGAGCCCCAGGGCTCGCCAAAAACATTCAGTACTTC	CATSRAPGLAKNIQYF
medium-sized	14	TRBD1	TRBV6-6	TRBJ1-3	TGTGCCAGCAGTTACAGGACAGGGGGAAACACCATATATTTT	CASSYRTGGNTIYF
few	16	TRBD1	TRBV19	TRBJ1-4	TGTGCCAGTAGTAGCGGGGACAGCGGTAATAATGAAAAACTGTTTTTT	CASSSGDSGNNEKLFF
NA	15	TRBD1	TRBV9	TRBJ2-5	TGTGCCAGCAGCGGGACCGGGACAGGGAAAGAGACCCAGTACTTC	CASSGTGTGKETQYF
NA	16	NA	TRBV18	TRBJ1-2	TGTGCCAGCTCCCCTACGACAGACACCATTAACTATGGCTACACCTTC	CASSPTTDTINYGYTF
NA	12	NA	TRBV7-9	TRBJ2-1	TGTGCCAGCAGCCAGGAGTTTTCGTTCCCGTTCTTC	CASSQEFSFPFF
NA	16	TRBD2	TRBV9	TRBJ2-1	TGTGCCAGCAGCGTCCCTCCGGGACTAGCTAGCGGTGAGCAGTTCTTC	CASSVPPGLASGEQFF
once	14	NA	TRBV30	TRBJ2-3	TGTGCCTATGGGAGGGGGGCGCGCACAGATACGCAGTATTTT	CAYGRGARTDTQYF
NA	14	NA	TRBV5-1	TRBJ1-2	TGCGCCAGCAGCTTTGGGACCGACTCTCGGGGCTACACCTTC	CASSFGTDSRGYTF
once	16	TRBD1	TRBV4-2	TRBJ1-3	TGTGCCAGCAGCTCGGGACAGGGAGCCTCTGGAAACACCATATATTTT	CASSSGQGASGNTIYF
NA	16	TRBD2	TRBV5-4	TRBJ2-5	TGTGCCAGCAGCTTGAGGTCTAGCGGGGGCGGGGGGACCCAGTACTTC	CASSLRSSGGGGTQYF
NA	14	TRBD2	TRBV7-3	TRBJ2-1	TGTGCCAGCAGCTTCACGGGGGGGCCGGTTGAGCAGTTCTTC	CASSFTGGPVEQFF
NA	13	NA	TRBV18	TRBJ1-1	TGTGCCAGCTCACCAGGCCAAAACACTGAAGCTTTCTTT	CASSPGQNTEAFF
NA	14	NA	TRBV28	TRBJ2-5	TGTGCCAGCAGGCCCAGGGGCAGGGGAGAGACCCAGTACTTC	CASRPRGRGETQYF
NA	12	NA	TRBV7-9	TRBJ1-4	TGTGCCAGCAGCTTAATCATAGGGGAACTGTTTTTT	CASSLIIGELFF
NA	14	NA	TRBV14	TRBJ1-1	TGTGCCAGCAGTCAGAACAGGGTTGGCACTGAAGCTTTCTTT	CASSQNRVGTEAFF
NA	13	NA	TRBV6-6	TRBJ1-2	TGTGCCAGCAGTTCAGGGGAGGACTATGGCTACACCTTC	CASSSGEDYGYTF
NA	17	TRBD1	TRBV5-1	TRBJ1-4	TGCGCCAGCAGCGACCCGGGACAGGGGGCGGGTAATGAAAAACTGTTTTTT	CASSDPGQGAGNEKLFF
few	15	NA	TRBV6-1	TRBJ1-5	TGTGCCAGCCAGCGAAGTCGGGGTGGCAATCAGCCCCAGCATTTT	CASQRSRGGNQPQHF
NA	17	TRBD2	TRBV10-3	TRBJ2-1	TGTGCCATCCTCGGGACTAGCGGGTCGAGCTCCTACAATGAGCAGTTCTTC	CAILGTSGSSSYNEQFF
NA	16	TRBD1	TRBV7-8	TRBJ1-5	TGTGCCAGCAGCTCGCCTCAACAGGGGCTCAATCAGCCCCAGCATTTT	CASSSPQQGLNQPQHF
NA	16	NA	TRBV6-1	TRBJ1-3	TGTGCCAGCAGTGAAGCCGGCAGGGGCGCCGGAAACACCATATATTTT	CASSEAGRGAGNTIYF
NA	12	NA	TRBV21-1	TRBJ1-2	TGTGCCAGCACCGACAGGTCCCTTGGCTACACCTTC	CASTDRSLGYTF
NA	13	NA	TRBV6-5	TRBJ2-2	TGTGCCAGCAGTTACTCTCCGGCCGGGGAGCTGTTTTTT	CASSYSPAGELFF
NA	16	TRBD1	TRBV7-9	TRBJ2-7	TGTGCCAGCAGCTTAGCGGGGGCCGGACAGGGGAACTCTCAGTACTTC	CASSLAGAGQGNSQYF
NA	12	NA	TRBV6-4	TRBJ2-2	TGTGCCAGCAGTGAGGGCACCGGGGAGCTGTTTTTT	CASSEGTGELFF
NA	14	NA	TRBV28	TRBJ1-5	TGTGCCAGCAGTTTAAGGGTTAGCAATCAGCCCCAGCATTTT	CASSLRVSNQPQHF
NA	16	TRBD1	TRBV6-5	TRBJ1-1	TGTGCCAGCAGTTACCGATCGGACAGGGTGAACACTGAAGCTTTCTTT	CASSYRSDRVNTEAFF
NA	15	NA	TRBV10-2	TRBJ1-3	TGCGCCAGCAGTGAGAAGAGGGTCTCTGGAAACACCATATATTTT	CASSEKRVSGNTIYF
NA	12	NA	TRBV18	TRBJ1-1	TGTGCCAGCTCACCTACAGGAACTGAAGCTTTCTTT	CASSPTGTEAFF
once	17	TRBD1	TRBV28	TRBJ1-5	TGTGCCAGCAGTGCCTCCTGGGGACAGGGAGGTTATCAGCCCCAGCATTTT	CASSASWGQGGYQPQHF
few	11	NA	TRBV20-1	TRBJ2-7	TGCAGTGCTGTGGCCGACTACGAGCAGTACTTC	CSAVADYEQYF
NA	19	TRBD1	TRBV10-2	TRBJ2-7	TGCGCCAGCAGTGAGCCTTCCACCGCCGGGGACAGGGAACCCTACGAGCAGTACTTC	CASSEPSTAGDREPYEQYF
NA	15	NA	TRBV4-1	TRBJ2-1	NA	CASSLGVAGGSRGFF
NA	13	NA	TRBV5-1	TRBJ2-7	TGCGCCAGCAGCTTGGCCGAGTTCTACGAGCAGTACTTC	CASSLAEFYEQYF
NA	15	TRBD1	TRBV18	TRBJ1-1	TGTGCCAGCTCACCGTTACAGGGGGCCGGCACTGAAGCTTTCTTT	CASSPLQGAGTEAFF
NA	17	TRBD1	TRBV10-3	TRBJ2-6	TGTGCCATCAGACTACAGGGGGGAAGCTCTGGGGCCAACGTCCTGACTTTC	CAIRLQGGSSGANVLTF
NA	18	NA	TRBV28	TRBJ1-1	TGTGCCAGCAGTTTCCCCCTGAATCCTTTGATGAAGAACACTGAAGCTTTCTTT	CASSFPLNPLMKNTEAFF
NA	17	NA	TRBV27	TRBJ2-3	TGTGCCAGCAGTTGGGAACGTCCGAAGGGTAGCACAGATACGCAGTATTTT	CASSWERPKGSTDTQYF
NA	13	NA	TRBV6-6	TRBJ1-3	TGTGCCAGCAGTTATTCAGGGGAAAACACCATATATTTT	CASSYSGENTIYF
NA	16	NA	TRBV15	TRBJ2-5	TGTGCCACCAGCACCCTTCTGGAACTACACCAAGAGACCCAGTACTTC	CATSTLLELHQETQYF